This T cell receptor beta chain was sequenced during a study of CD8+CD57+ T cells in acquired aplastic anemia. Overall study: Sorting CD4+ and CD8+ cells gave DNA averaging approximately 3 ug. Where healthy donors were concerned, CD4+ cells averaged about 10 million reads.

Study-wide results and caveats: Patients and controls were found to share 25 to 35 CD8+ CDR3 sequences. Controls and patients did not differ significantly in CD8+ Simpson's diversity.

Genomic DNA templated the TCR beta VDJ and CDR3 profiling. TCRdb itself ran the reads through MiXCR, one entry per CDR3 protein. The sample includes some 48,000 distinct CDR3 sequences, about 78% of them seen just once. On this clonotype itself: No antigen is known for it.

The source of this sequence is a human donor in good health, serving as a control. The sample comprised sorted CD4+, CD8+, or CD8+CD57+ T cells (not recorded which) from PBMCs.

This chain's CDR3 is CASSLGGPEAFF. The CDR3 DNA is TGTGCCAGCAGCTTAGGGGGCCCTGAAGCTTTCTTT. The chain combines TRBV7-9 with TRBJ1-1, with a possible D match to TRBD1 (5 bases). Germline values: CDR1 SEHNR, CDR2 FQNEAQ (reference sequence). Trimming took off 1 base at V and 6 bases at J, with 6 bases between the two ends. This CDR3 region has 12 residues.